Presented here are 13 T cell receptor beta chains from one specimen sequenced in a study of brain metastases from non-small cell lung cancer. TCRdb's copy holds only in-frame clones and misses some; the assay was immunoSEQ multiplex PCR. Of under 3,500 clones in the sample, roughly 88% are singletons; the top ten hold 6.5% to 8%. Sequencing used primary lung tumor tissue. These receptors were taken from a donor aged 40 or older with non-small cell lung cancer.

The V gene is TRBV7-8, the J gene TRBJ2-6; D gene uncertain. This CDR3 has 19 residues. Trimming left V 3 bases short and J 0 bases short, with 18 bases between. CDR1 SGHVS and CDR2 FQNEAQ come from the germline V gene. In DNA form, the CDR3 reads TGTGCCAGCAGCTTCGACCCAACACGGAGCAACTCTGGGGCCAACGTCCTGACTTTC. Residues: CASSFDPTRSNSGANVLTF.

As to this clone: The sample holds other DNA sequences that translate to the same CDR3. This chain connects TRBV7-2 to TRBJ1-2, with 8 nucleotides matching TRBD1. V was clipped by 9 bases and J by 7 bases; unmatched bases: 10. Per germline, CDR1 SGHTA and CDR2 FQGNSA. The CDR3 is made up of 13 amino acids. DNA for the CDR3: TGTGCCAGTAGTCCGGGACAGGCACTTGGCTACACCTTC. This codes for CASSPGQALGYTF.

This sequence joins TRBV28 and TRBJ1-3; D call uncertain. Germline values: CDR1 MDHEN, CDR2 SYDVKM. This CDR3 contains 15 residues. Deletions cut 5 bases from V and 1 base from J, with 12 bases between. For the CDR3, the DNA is TGTGCCAGCAGTCTTCCCCGCAGGTCTGGAAACACCATATATTTT. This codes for CASSLPRRSGNTIYF.

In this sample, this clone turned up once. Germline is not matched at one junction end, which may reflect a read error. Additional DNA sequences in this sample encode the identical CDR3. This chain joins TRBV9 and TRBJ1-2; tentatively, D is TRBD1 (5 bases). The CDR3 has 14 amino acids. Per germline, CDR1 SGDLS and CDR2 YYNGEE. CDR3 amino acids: CASSPRRYGGGYTF. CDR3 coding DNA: TGTGCCAGCAGCCCCCGTCGCTACGGGGGTGGCTACACCTTT. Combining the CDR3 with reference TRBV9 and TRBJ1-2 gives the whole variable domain DSGVTQTPKHLITATGQRVTLRCSPRSGDLSVYWYQQSLDQGLQFLIQYYNGEERAKGNILERFSAQQFPDLHSELNLSSLELGDSALYFCASSPRRYGGGYTFGSGTRLTVV.

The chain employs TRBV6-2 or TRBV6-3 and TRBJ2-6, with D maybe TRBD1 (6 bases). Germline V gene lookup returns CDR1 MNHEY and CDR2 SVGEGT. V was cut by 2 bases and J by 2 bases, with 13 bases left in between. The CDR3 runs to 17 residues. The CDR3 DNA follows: TGTGCCAGCAGTTACCCGGAATGGGGGCCTGGGGCCAACGTCCTGACTTTC. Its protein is CASSYPEWGPGANVLTF.

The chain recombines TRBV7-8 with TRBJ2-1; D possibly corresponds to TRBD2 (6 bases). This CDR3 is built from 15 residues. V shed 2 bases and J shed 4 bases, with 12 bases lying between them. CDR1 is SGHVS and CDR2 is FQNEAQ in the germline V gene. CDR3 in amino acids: CASSLRSGRYNEQFF. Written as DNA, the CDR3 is TGTGCCAGCAGCTTAAGGAGCGGGCGGTACAATGAGCAGTTCTTC. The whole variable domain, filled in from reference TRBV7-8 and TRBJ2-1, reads GAGVSQSPRYKVAKRGQDVALRCDPISGHVSLFWYQQALGQGPEFLTYFQNEAQLDKSGLPSDRFFAERPEGSVSTLKIQRTQQEDSAVYLCASSLRSGRYNEQFFGPGTRLTVL.

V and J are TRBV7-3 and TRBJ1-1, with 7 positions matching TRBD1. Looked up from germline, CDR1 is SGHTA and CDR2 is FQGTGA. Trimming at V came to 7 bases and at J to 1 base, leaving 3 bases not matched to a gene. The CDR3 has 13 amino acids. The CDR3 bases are TGTGCCAGCAAACAGGGGCCGAACACTGAAGCTTTCTTT. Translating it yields CASKQGPNTEAFF. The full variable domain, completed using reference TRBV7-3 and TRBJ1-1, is GAGVSQTPSNKVTEKGKYVELRCDPISGHTALYWYRQSLGQGPEFLIYFQGTGAADDSGLPNDRFFAVRPEGSVSTLKIQRTERGDSAVYLCASKQGPNTEAFFGQGTRLTVV.

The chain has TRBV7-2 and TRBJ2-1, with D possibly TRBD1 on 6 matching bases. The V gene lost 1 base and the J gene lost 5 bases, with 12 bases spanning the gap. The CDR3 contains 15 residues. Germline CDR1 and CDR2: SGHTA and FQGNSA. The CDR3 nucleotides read TGTGCCAGCAGCTTAGTAACAGGGTACGACAATGAGCAGTTCTTC. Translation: CASSLVTGYDNEQFF.

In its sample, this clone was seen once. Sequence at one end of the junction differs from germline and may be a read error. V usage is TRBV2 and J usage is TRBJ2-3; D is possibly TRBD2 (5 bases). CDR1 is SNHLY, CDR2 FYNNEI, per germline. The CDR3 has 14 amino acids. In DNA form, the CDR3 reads TGTACCAGCAGTGAGGGTAGGGAAGCAGATACGCAGTATTTT. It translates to CTSSEGREADTQYF.

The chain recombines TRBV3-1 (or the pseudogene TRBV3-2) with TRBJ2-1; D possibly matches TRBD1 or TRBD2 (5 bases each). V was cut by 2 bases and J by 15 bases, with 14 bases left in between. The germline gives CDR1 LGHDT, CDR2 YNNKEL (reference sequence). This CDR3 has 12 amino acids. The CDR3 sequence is CASSQSGPGTFF. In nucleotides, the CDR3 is TGTGCCAGCAGCCAATCAGGACCTGGGACGTTCTTC.

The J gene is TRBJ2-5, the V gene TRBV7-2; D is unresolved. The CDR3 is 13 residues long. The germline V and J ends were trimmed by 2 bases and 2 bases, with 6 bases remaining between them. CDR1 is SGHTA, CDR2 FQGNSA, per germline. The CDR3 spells CASSLYRQETQYF. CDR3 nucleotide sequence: TGTGCCAGCAGCTTATACCGACAAGAGACCCAGTACTTC.

The CDR3 DNA is TGTGCCTGCGAGGGAGGGGAGCGGACCACCGGGGAGCTGTTTTTT. It yields the protein CACEGGERTTGELFF. The rearrangement uses TRBV30 and TRBJ2-2; 7 positions agree with TRBD2. This CDR3 has 15 amino acids. J lost 4 bases, V lost 6 bases, and 11 bases had no gene match. Germline CDR1 reads GTSNPN; CDR2 reads SVGIG (reference sequence).

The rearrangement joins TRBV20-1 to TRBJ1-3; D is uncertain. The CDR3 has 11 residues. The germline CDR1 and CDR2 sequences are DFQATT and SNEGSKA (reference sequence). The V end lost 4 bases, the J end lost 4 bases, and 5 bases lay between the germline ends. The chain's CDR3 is CSAIGGNTIYF. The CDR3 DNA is TGCAGTGCTATAGGGGGAAACACCATATATTTT.